Sequencing of this T cell receptor (beta chain) was carried out in a study of blood T cell repertoires in COVID-19. Per the original data handling: Amplification of reference gene primers was used by the study to estimate nucleated cell counts. The table came from immunoSEQ multiplex PCR; TCRdb's copy has only in-frame clones and leaves some out. That table supplies the V and J calls and clone size; D and trimming were determined from the DNA. The sample consists of under 200,000 clones, approximately 84% of them appearing once. Per the germline V gene, CDR1 is MNHEY and CDR2 is SVGEGT. V was trimmed by 4 bases and J by 0 bases, leaving 11 bases between them. The CDR3 has 15 amino acids. The sample holds a few counts of this clone.

The genes are TRBV6-2 or TRBV6-3 and TRBJ2-3; weak D call: TRBD2 (6 bases). Sequenced: peripheral blood. The receptor was derived from a woman between 45 and 65 years old with COVID-19, enrolled during active disease. The CDR3 nucleotides are TGTGCCAGCAGTTTAGCGGATGCTAGCACAGATACGCAGTATTTT. Translating gives CASSLADASTDTQYF.